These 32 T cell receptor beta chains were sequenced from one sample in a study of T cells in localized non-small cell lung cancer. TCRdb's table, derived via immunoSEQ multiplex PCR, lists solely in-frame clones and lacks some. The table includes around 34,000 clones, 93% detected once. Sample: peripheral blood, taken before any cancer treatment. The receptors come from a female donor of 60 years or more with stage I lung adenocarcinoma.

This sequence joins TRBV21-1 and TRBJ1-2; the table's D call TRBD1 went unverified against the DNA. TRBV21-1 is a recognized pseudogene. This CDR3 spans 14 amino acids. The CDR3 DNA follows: TGTGCCAGCAGCAAAGGACCCAGGGATCATGGCTACACCTTC. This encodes CASSKGPRDHGYTF.

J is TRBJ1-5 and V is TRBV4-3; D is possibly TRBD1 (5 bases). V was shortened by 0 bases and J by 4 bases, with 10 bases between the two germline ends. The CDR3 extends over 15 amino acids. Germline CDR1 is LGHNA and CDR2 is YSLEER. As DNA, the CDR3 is TGCGCCAGCAGCCAAGATTCAGGGTCGAATCAGCCCCAGCATTTT. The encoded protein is CASSQDSGSNQPQHF.

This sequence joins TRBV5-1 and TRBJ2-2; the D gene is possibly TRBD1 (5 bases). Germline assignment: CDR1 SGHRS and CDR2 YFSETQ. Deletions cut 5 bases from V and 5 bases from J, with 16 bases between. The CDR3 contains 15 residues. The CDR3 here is CASSSDTGFTGELFF. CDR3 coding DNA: TGCGCCAGCAGTTCGGACACTGGATTTACCGGGGAGCTGTTTTTT.

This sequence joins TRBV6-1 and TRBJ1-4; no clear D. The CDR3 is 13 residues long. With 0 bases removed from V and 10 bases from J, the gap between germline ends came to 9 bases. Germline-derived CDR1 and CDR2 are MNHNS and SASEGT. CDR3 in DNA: TGTGCCAGCAGTGAAGCTGGGGAGGGAAAACTGTTTTTT. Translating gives CASSEAGEGKLFF.

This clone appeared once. The CDR3 DNA reads as TGTGCCAGCTCACCAGCCGGACTAGTGGAAGATACGCAGTATTTT. Protein sequence: CASSPAGLVEDTQYF. This chain joins TRBV18 and TRBJ2-3; 7 bases align to TRBD2. V shed 2 bases, J shed 5 bases, and the junction held 7 bases outside the gene matches. The germline V gene encodes CDR1 KGHSH and CDR2 LQKENI. The CDR3 loop spans 15 amino acids.

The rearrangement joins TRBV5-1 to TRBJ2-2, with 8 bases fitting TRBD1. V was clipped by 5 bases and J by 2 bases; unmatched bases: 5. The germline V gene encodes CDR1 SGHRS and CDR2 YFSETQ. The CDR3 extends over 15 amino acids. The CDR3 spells CASRGTGFNTGELFF. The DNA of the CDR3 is TGCGCCAGCAGAGGGACAGGATTTAACACCGGGGAGCTGTTTTTT. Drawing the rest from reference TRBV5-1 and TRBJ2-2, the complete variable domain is KAGVTQTPRYLIKTRGQQVTLSCSPISGHRSVSWYQQTPGQGLQFLFEYFSETQRNKGNFPGRFSGRQFSNSRSEMNVSTLELGDSALYLCASRGTGFNTGELFFGEGSRLTVL.

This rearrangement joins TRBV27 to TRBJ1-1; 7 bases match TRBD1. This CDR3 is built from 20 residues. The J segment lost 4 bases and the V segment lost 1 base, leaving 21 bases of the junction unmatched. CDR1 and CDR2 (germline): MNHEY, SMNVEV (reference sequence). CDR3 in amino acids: CASSLYLGEGAIDAGTEAFF. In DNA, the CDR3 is TGTGCCAGCAGTTTATATCTGGGGGAGGGGGCGATTGATGCAGGCACTGAAGCTTTCTTT.

CDR3 nucleotide sequence: TGTGCCAGCAGTTTACAGTTGGTAACTGAAGCTTTCTTT. This translates into CASSLQLVTEAFF. The chain combines TRBV27 with TRBJ1-1, with unresolved D. Germline CDR1 is MNHEY and CDR2 is SMNVEV (reference sequence). The CDR3 spans 13 residues. V was pared by 2 bases and J by 5 bases, with 9 bases between.

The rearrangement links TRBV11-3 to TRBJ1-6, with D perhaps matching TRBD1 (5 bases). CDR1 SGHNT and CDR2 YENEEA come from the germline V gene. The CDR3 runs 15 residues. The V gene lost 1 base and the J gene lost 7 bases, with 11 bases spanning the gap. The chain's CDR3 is CASSLGAGSNSPLHF. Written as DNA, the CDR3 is TGTGCCAGCAGCTTAGGGGCAGGGTCGAATTCACCCCTCCACTTT. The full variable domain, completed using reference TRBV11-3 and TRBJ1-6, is EAGVVQSPRYKIIEKKQPVAFWCNPISGHNTLYWYLQNLGQGPELLIRYENEEAVDDSQLPKDRFSAERLKGVDSTLKIQPAELGDSAVYLCASSLGAGSNSPLHFGNGTRLTVT.

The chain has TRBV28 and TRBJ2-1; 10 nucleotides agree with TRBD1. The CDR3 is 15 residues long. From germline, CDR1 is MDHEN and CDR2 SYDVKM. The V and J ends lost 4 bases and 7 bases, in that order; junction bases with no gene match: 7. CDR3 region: CASSSAGQGWNEQFF. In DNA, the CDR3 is TGTGCCAGCAGTTCGGCGGGACAGGGGTGGAATGAGCAGTTCTTC.

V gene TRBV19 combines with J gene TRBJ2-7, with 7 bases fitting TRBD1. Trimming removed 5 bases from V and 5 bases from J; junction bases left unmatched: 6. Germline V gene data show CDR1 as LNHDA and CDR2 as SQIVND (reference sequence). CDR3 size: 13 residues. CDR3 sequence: CASSAQTGNEQYF. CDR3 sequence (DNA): TGTGCCAGTAGTGCCCAGACAGGGAACGAGCAGTACTTC.

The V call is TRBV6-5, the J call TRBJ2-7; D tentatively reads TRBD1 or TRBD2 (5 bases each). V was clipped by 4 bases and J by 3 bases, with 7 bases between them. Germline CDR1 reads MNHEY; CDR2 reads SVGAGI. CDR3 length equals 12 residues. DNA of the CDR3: TGTGCCAGCAGTTCAGGGAGCTACGAGCAGTACTTC. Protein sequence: CASSSGSYEQYF.

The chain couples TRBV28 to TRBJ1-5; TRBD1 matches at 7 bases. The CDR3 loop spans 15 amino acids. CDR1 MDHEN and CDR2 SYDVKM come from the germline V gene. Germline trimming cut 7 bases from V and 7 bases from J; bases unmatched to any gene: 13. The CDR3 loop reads CASTNQGEEGQPQHF. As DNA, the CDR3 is TGTGCCAGCACCAACCAGGGGGAAGAAGGGCAGCCCCAGCATTTT.

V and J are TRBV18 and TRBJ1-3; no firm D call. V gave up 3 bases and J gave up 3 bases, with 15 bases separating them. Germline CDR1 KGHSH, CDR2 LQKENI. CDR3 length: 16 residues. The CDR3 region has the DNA TGTGCCAGCTCACCGGAGACGGGCGTCCTTGGAAACACCATATATTTT. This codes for CASSPETGVLGNTIYF.

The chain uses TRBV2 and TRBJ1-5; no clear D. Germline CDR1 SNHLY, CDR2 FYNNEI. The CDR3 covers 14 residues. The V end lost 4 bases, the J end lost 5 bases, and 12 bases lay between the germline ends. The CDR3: CASSGTGRYQPQHF. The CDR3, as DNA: TGTGCCAGCAGTGGAACCGGGAGGTATCAGCCCCAGCATTTT.

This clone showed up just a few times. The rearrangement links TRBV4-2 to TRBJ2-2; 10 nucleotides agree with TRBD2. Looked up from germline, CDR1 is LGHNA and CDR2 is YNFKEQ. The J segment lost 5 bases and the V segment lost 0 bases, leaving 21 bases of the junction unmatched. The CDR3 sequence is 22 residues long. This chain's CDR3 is CASSQEWNTIRLAGSFTGELFF. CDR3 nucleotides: TGTGCCAGCAGCCAAGAATGGAACACAATAAGACTAGCGGGTTCCTTTACCGGGGAGCTGTTTTTT.

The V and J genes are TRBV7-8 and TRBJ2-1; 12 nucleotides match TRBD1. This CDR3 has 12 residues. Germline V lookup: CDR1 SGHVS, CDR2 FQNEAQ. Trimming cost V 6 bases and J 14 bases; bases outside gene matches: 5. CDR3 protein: CASRDGTGGKFF. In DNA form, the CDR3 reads TGTGCCAGCAGGGATGGGACAGGGGGCAAGTTCTTC.

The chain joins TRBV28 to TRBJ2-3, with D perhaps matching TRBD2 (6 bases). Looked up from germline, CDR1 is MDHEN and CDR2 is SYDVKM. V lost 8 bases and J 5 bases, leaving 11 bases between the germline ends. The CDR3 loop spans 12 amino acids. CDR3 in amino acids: CASHPGVDTQYF. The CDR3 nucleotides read TGTGCCAGCCACCCGGGGGTAGATACGCAGTATTTT.

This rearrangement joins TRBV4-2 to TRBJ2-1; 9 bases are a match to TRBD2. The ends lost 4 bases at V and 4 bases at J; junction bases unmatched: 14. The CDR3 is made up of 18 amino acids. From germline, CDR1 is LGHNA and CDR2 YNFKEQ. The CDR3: CASSRQEISGSGYNEQFF. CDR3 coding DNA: TGTGCCAGCAGCCGCCAAGAGATTAGCGGGAGCGGTTACAATGAGCAGTTCTTC.

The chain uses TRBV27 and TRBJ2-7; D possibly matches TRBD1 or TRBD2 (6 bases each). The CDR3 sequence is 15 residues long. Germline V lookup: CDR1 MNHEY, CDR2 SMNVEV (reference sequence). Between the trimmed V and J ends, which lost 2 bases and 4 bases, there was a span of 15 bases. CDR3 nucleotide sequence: TGTGCCAGCAGTTTACTGGGGGGCCCTACTTACGAGCAGTACTTC. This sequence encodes CASSLLGGPTYEQYF.

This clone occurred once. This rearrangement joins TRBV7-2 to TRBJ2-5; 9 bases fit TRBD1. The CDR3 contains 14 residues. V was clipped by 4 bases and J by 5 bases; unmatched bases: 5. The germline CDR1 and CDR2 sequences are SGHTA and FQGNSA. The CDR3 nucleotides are TGTGCCAGCAGCTCGGACAGGGGTTGGGAGACCCAGTACTTC. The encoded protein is CASSSDRGWETQYF.

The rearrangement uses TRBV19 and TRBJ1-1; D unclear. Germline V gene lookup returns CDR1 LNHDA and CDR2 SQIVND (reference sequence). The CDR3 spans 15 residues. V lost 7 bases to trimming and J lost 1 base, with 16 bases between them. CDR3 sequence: CASTPRAGGNTEAFF. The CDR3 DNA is TGTGCCAGTACCCCCCGGGCAGGAGGGAACACTGAAGCTTTCTTT.

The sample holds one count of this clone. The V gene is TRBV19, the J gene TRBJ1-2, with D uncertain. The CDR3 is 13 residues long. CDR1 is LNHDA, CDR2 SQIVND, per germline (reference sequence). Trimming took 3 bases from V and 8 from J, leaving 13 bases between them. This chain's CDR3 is CASSILGSDGYTF. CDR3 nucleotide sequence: TGTGCCAGTAGTATTCTGGGGTCGGACGGCTACACCTTC.

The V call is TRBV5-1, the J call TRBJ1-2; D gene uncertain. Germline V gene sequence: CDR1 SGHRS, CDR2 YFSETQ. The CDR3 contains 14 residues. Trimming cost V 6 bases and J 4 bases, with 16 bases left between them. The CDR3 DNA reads TGCGCCAGCACCTTCGACGGAGACTCCTATGGCTACACCTTC. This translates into CASTFDGDSYGYTF. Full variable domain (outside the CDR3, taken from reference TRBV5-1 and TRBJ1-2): KAGVTQTPRYLIKTRGQQVTLSCSPISGHRSVSWYQQTPGQGLQFLFEYFSETQRNKGNFPGRFSGRQFSNSRSEMNVSTLELGDSALYLCASTFDGDSYGYTFGSGTRLTVV.

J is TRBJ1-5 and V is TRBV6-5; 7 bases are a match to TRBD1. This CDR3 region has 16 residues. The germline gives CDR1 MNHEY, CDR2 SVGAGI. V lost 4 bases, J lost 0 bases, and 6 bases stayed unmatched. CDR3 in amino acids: CASSSTGAYSNQPQHF. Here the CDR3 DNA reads TGTGCCAGCAGTTCTACAGGGGCCTATAGCAATCAGCCCCAGCATTTT.

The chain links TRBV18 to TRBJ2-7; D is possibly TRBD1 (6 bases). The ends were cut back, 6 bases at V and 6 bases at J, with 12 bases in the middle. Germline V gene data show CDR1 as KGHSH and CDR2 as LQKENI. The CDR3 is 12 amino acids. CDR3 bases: TGTGCCAGCTCCACAGGGTCAGGCGAGCAGTACGTC. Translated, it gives CASSTGSGEQYV.

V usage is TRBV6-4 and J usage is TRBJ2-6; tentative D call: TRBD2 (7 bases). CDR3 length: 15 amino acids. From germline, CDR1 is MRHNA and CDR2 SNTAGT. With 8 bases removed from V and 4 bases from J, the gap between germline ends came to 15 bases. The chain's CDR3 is CASARGADGANVLTF. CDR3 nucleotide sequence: TGTGCCAGCGCCCGGGGGGCGGACGGGGCCAACGTCCTGACTTTC.

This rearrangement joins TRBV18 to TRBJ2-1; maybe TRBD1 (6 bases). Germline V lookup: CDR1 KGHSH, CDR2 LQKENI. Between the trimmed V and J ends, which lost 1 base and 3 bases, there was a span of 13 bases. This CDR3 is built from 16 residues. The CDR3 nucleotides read TGTGCCAGCTCACCACTGGCGGCAGGGGTCTACAATGAGCAGTTCTTC. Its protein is CASSPLAAGVYNEQFF.

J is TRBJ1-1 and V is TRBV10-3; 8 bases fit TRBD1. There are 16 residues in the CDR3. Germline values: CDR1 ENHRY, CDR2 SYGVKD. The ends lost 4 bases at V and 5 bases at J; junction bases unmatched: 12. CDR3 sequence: CAISVGQGVKGTEAFF. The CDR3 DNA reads TGTGCCATCAGTGTTGGACAGGGAGTGAAGGGGACTGAAGCTTTCTTT.

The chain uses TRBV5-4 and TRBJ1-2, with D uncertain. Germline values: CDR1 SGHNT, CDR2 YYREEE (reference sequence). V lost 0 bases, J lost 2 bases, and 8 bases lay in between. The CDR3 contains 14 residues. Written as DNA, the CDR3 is TGTGCCAGCAGCTTGGCCACGGAAAACTATGGCTACACCTTC. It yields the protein CASSLATENYGYTF.

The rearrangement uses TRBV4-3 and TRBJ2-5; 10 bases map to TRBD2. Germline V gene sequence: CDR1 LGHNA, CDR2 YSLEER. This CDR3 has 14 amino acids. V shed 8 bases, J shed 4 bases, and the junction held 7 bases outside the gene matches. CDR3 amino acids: CASSPLAGGETQYF. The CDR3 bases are TGCGCCAGCTCCCCATTAGCGGGAGGAGAGACCCAGTACTTC.

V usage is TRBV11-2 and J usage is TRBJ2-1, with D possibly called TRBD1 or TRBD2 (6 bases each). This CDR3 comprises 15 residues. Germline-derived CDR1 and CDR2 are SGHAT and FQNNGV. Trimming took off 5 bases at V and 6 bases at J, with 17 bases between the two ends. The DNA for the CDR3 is TGTGCCAGCAGCACCGATAGGGGGGTTTCCAATGAGCAGTTCTTC. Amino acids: CASSTDRGVSNEQFF.